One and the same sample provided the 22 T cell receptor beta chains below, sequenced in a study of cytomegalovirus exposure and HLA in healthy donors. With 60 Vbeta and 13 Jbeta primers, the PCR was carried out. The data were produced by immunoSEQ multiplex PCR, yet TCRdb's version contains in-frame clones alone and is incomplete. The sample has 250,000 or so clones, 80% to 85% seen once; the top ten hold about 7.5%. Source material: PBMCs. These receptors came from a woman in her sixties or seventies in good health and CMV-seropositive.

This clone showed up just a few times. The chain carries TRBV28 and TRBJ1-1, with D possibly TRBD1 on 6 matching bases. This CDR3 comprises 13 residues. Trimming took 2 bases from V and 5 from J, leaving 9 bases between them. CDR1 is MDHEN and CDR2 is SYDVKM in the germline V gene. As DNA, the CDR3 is TGTGCCAGCAGTTTACCGGGACAAACTGAAGCTTTCTTT. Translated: CASSLPGQTEAFF.

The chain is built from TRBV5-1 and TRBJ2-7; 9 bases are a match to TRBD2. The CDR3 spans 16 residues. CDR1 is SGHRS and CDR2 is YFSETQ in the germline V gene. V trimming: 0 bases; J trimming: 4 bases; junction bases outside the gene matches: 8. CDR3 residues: CASSLELREGPYEQYF. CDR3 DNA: TGCGCCAGCAGCTTGGAATTGCGGGAGGGCCCGTACGAGCAGTACTTC.

The CDR3 reads CAWSARTGSTQYF. The CDR3 DNA sequence: TGTGCCTGGAGTGCCCGGACTGGAAGTACGCAGTATTTT. The chain combines TRBV30 with TRBJ2-3; tentative D call: TRBD2 (5 bases). V dropped 1 base and J dropped 8 bases, with 13 bases sitting between them. This CDR3 spans 13 amino acids. CDR1 is GTSNPN, CDR2 SVGIG, per germline (reference sequence).

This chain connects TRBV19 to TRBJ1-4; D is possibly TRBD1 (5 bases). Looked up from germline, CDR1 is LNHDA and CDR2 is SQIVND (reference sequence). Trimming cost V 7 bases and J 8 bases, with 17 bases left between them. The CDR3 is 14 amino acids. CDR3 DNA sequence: TGTGCCAGTACCGAACGAAGGGGTCGGGAAAAACTGTTTTTT. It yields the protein CASTERRGREKLFF.

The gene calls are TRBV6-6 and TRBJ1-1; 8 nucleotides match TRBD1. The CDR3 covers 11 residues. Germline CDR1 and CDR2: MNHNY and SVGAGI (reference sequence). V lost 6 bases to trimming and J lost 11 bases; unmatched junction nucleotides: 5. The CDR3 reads CASSNRGEAFF. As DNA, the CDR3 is TGTGCCAGCAGCAACAGGGGGGAGGCTTTCTTT.

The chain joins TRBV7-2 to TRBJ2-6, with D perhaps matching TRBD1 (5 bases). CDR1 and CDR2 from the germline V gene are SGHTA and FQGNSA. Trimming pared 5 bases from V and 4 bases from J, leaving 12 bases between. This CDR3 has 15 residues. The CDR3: CASSPTVSGANVLTF. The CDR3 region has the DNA TGTGCCAGCAGCCCGACAGTTTCGGGGGCCAACGTCCTGACTTTC.

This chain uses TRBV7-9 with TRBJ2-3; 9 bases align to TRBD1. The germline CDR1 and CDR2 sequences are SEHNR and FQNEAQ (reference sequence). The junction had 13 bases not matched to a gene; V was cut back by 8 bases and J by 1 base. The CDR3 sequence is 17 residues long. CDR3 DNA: TGTGCCAGCGGACCCCGGACAGGGGTAACCGGCACAGATACGCAGTATTTT. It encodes CASGPRTGVTGTDTQYF.

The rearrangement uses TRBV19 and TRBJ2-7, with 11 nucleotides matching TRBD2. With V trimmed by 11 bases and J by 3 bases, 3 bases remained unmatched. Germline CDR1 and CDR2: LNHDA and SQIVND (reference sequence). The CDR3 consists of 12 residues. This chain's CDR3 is CAAGLADYEQYF. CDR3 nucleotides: TGTGCCGCGGGACTAGCGGACTACGAGCAGTACTTC.

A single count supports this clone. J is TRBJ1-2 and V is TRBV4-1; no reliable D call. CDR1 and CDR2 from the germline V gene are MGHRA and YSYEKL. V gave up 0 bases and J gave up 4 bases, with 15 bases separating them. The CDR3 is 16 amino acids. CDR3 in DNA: TGCGCCAGCAGCCAAGAAGGCGGGTACTCGGGCTATGGCTACACCTTC. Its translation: CASSQEGGYSGYGYTF.

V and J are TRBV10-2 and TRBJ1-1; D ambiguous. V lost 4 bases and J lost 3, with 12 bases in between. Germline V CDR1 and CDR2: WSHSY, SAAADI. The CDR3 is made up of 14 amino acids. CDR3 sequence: CASSAGVTYTEAFF. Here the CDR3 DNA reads TGCGCCAGCAGTGCGGGAGTAACGTACACTGAAGCTTTCTTT.

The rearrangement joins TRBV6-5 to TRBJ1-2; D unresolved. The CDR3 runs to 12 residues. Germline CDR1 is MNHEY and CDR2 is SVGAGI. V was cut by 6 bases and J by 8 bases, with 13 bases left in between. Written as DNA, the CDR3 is TGTGCCAGCAGACTAGGTTTTGGGGGCTACACCTTC. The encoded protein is CASRLGFGGYTF.

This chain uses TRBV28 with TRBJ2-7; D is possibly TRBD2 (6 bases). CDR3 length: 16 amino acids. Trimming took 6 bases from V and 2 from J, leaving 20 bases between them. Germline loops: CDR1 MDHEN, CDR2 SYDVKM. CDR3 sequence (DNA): TGTGCCAGCAGGACACGGGAGAGGGTAGGGGCCTACGAGCAGTACTTC. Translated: CASRTRERVGAYEQYF.

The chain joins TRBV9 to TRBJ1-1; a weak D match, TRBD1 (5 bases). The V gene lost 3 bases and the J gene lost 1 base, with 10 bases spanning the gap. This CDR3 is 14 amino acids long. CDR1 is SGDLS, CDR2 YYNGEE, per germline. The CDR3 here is CASSGGQQNTEAFF. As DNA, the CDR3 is TGTGCCAGCAGCGGGGGCCAGCAGAACACTGAAGCTTTCTTT.

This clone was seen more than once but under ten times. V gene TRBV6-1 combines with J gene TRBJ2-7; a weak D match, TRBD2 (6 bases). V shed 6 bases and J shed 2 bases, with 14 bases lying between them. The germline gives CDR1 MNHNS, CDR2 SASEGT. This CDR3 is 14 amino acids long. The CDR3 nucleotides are TGTGCCAGCAGCACGGAGGGGCGACCCTACGAGCAGTACTTC. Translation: CASSTEGRPYEQYF.

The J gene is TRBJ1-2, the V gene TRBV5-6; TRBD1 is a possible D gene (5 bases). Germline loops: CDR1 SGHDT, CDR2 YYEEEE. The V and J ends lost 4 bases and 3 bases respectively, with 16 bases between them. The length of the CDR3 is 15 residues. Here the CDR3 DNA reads TGTGCCAGCAGCAACCTCGGGACTGGACACTATGGCTACACCTTC. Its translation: CASSNLGTGHYGYTF.

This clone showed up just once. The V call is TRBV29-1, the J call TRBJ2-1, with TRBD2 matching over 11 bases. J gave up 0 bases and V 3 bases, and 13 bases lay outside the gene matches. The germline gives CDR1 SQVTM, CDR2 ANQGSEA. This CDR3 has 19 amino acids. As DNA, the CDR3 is TGCAGCGTTGATTTCTACTCTAGCGGGAGGATTTCCTCCTACAATGAGCAGTTCTTC. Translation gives CSVDFYSSGRISSYNEQFF.

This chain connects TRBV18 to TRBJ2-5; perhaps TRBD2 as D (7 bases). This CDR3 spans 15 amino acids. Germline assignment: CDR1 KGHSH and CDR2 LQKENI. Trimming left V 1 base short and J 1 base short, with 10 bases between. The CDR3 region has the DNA TGTGCCAGCTCACCACTGGGAGGGGGCCAAGAGACCCAGTACTTC. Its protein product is CASSPLGGGQETQYF.

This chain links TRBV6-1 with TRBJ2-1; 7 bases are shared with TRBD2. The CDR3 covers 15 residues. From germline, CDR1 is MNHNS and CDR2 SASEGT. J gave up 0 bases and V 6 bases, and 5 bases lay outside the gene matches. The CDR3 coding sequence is TGTGCCAGCAGCCAAGCGGGGAGCTCCTACAATGAGCAGTTCTTC. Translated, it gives CASSQAGSSYNEQFF.

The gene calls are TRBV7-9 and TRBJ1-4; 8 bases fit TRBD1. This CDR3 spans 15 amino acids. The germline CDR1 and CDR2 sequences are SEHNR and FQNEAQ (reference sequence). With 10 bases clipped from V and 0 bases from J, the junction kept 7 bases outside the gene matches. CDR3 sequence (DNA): TGTGCCACCAGACAGGGGACGGCAACTAATGAAAAACTGTTTTTT. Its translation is CATRQGTATNEKLFF.

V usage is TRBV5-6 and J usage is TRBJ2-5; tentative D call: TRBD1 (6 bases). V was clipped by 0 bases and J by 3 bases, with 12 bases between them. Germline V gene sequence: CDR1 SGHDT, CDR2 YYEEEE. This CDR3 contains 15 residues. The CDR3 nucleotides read TGTGCCAGCAGCTTGGTATGGGCAGGGGAAGAGACCCAGTACTTC. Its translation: CASSLVWAGEETQYF.

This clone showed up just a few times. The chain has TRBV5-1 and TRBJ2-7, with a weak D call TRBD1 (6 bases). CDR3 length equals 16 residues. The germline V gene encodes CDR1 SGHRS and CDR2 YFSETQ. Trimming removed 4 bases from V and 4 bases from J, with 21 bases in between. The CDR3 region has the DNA TGCGCCAGCAGCACCGGGACACCCGGGGATTTATACGAGCAGTACTTC. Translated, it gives CASSTGTPGDLYEQYF.

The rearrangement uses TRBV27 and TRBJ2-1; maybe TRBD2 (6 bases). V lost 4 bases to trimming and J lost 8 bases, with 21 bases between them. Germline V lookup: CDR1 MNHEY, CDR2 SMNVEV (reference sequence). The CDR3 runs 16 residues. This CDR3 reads CASSSGLFLPTDEQFF. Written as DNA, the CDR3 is TGTGCCAGCAGTTCGGGACTTTTCTTACCTACGGATGAGCAGTTCTTC.